The source of this TCR beta chain is a study of tumor-infiltrating lymphocytes in primary liver carcinoma. Overall study context: Productive TCRbeta reads per sample were roughly 3.5 to 7.13 million, not differing by tissue.

Concerning this clonotype itself: Its specificity is not known. As the CDR3 is not closed by the conserved phenylalanine or tryptophan, this likely results from a read error.

Whole-study results and caveats: For tumor-adjacent and tumor-blood pairs, overlap was less than that seen for tumor region pairs. Only about 8-24% of top clones were detected in each of the five tumor regions.

The researchers produced TCR beta cDNA from roughly 500 ng total RNA with a constant-region primer. The TCR beta library was amplified through three nested multiplex PCR rounds in a modified ARM-PCR procedure. Two initial PCR rounds of roughly 10 cycles each paired TRBV1-TRBV30 forward primers with a C-beta reverse primer. Using its own MiXCR run on the multiplex PCR reads, TCRdb lists one record per CDR3 protein. The sample carries under 200,000 distinct CDR3 sequences, around four fifths recorded once. Germline V lookup: CDR1 MDHEN, CDR2 SYDVKM. The CDR3 length is 11 residues. Unsorted bulk tissue (roughly 19-31 mg) underwent RNA and DNA co-extraction. There were five separate regions sampled from each tumor.

Material: tumor tissue from primary liver carcinoma. This chain links TRBV28 with TRBJ2-7, with D uncertain. The source of this sequence is a man in his forties with primary liver carcinoma and hepatitis B virus infection. CDR3 nucleotide sequence: TGTGCCAGCAGCAGCTCCTACCAGCAGTACCTC. Amino acids: CASSSSYQQYL.